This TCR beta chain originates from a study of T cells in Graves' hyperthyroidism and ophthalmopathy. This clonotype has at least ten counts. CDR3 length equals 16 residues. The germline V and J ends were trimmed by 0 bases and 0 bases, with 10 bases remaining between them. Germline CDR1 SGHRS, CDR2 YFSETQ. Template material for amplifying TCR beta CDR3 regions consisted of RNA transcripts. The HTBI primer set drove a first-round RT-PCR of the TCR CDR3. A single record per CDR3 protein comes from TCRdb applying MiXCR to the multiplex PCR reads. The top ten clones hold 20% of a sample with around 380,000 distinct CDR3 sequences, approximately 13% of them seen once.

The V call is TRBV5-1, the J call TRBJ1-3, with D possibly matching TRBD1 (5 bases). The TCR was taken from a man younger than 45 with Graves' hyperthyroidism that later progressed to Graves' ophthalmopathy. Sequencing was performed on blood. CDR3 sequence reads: CASSLDAGISGNTIYF. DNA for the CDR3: TGCGCCAGCAGCTTGGATGCAGGGATCTCTGGAAACACCATATATTTT.